What follows are 21 T cell receptor beta chains derived from one specimen sequenced in a study of T cell repertoires in cytomegalovirus infection. No antigen is known for these receptors. TCRdb redid the calling of the reads with MiXCR, one entry per CDR3 protein. The sample records about 830,000 distinct CDR3 sequences, over 25% being singletons. The source was cultured CD8+ T cells from PBMCs, collected from culture after CMV antigen stimulation. The receptors shown here come from a human donor in good health (CMV status not recorded). Some clones in this sample may be carry-over from other donors' samples.

This clonotype was counted a few times. The rearrangement links TRBV4-1 to TRBJ2-7, with TRBD2 matching 7 bases. In germline, CDR1 is MGHRA, CDR2 YSYEKL. The CDR3 spans 16 residues. V lost 0 bases, J lost 2 bases, and 7 bases stayed unmatched. The CDR3 loop reads CASSQDVGLGTYEQYF. The DNA for the CDR3 is TGCGCCAGCAGCCAAGATGTAGGACTAGGTACCTACGAGCAGTACTTC.

The CDR3 here is CASSYGVAGEQYV. DNA for the CDR3: TGTGCCAGCAGTTACGGGGTTGCGGGCGAGCAGTACGTC. The chain recombines TRBV6-6 with TRBJ2-7; D possibly corresponds to TRBD2 (5 bases). There are 13 residues in the CDR3. V was pared by 2 bases and J by 6 bases, with 11 bases between. Germline CDR1 reads MNHNY; CDR2 reads SVGAGI (reference sequence).

V usage is TRBV27 and J usage is TRBJ2-3; 10 bases are a match to TRBD2. V lost 0 bases to trimming and J lost 2 bases; unmatched junction nucleotides: 2. The CDR3 totals 16 residues. In germline, CDR1 is MNHEY, CDR2 SMNVEV (reference sequence). CDR3 DNA sequence: TGTGCCAGCAGTTTATCTAGCGGGGGGTTCACAGATACGCAGTATTTT. It specifies CASSLSSGGFTDTQYF.

The J gene is TRBJ2-1, the V gene TRBV9; D remains unclear. Trimming left V 2 bases short and J 3 bases short, with 24 bases between. Germline V gene lookup returns CDR1 SGDLS and CDR2 YYNGEE. The CDR3 totals 19 residues. The DNA of the CDR3 is TGTGCCAGCAGCGTGAAACCCTTAGAACCCTATACATACTACAATGAGCAGTTCTTC. As protein: CASSVKPLEPYTYYNEQFF.

This clonotype was seen ten or more times. The CDR3 sequence: CASSLRQGLAAQADTQYF. The CDR3 DNA sequence: TGTGCCAGCAGTTTGCGGCAGGGGTTAGCGGCCCAAGCAGATACGCAGTATTTT. The chain is built from TRBV27 and TRBJ2-3; D is possibly TRBD1 or TRBD2 (6 bases each). CDR3 size: 18 residues. From germline, CDR1 is MNHEY and CDR2 SMNVEV (reference sequence). The V end lost 3 bases, the J end lost 4 bases, and 23 bases lay between the germline ends.

This clonotype came up a few times. The CDR3 DNA follows: TGTGCCAGCAGTTACGTGACAGCAATCGGCTATGGCTACACCTTC. Protein: CASSYVTAIGYGYTF. V gene TRBV6-6 combines with J gene TRBJ1-2; the D gene is possibly TRBD1 (5 bases). V lost 2 bases, J lost 4 bases, and 14 bases lay in between. CDR1 and CDR2 from the germline V gene are MNHNY and SVGAGI (reference sequence). The CDR3 contains 15 residues.

The chain uses TRBV12-3 or TRBV12-4 and TRBJ1-1; D unclear. This CDR3 has 13 amino acids. V was clipped by 6 bases and J by 4 bases, with 12 bases between them. The CDR3 DNA is TGTGCCAGCAGCCAATCGACCTCCACTGAAGCTTTCTTT. Translation: CASSQSTSTEAFF.

This clonotype has at least ten counts. The chain combines TRBV7-8 with TRBJ1-5; D uncertain. CDR1 and CDR2 (germline): SGHVS, FQNEAQ. Trimming took off 1 base at V and 11 bases at J, with 18 bases between the two ends. The CDR3 extends over 15 amino acids. CDR3 protein: CASSLDGSGHPAQHF. CDR3 nucleotides: TGTGCCAGCAGCTTAGACGGATCCGGGCACCCAGCCCAGCATTTT.

The chain joins TRBV5-6 to TRBJ2-7; 9 bases line up with TRBD1. The CDR3 totals 15 residues. V was pared by 4 bases and J by 3 bases, with 8 bases of the junction left unmatched. The germline V gene encodes CDR1 SGHDT and CDR2 YYEEEE. The CDR3 spells CASSPGQGFLYEQYF. In DNA, the CDR3 is TGTGCCAGCAGCCCGGGACAGGGATTCCTCTACGAGCAGTACTTC.

The gene calls are TRBV10-3 and TRBJ1-4, with 12 bases fitting TRBD1. Germline loops: CDR1 ENHRY, CDR2 SYGVKD. The CDR3 is made up of 17 amino acids. V gave up 3 bases and J gave up 2 bases; unmatched junction bases: 4. This CDR3 is CAISDPGQGATNEKLFF. CDR3 DNA sequence: TGTGCCATCAGTGACCCGGGACAGGGGGCCACTAATGAAAAACTGTTTTTT.

This chain uses TRBV4-1 with TRBJ2-7; D might be TRBD2 (6 bases). The V and J ends lost 0 bases and 6 bases respectively, with 21 bases between them. Germline V gives CDR1 MGHRA, CDR2 YSYEKL. The CDR3 runs 17 residues. CDR3 nucleotides: TGCGCCAGCAGCCAAGATGGATCCGGGACTTACCCAAGCGAGCAGTACTTC. This codes for CASSQDGSGTYPSEQYF.

The V and J genes are TRBV27 and TRBJ2-1; 10 bases align to TRBD2. The CDR3 extends over 14 amino acids. The trim removed 3 bases at V and 8 bases at J, leaving 4 bases unmatched. The germline gives CDR1 MNHEY, CDR2 SMNVEV (reference sequence). CDR3 loop: CASSLSGGGYEQFF. The CDR3 nucleotides read TGTGCCAGCAGTTTGAGCGGGGGGGGCTATGAGCAGTTCTTC.

This clonotype was recorded a few times. V and J are TRBV4-3 and TRBJ2-6; tentatively, D is TRBD2 (5 bases). This CDR3 region has 15 residues. Germline V gene lookup returns CDR1 LGHNA and CDR2 YSLEER. V was clipped by 7 bases and J by 0 bases, with 10 bases between them. DNA of the CDR3: TGCGCCAGCACCAGGAGCGGCTCTGGGGCCAACGTCCTGACTTTC. Encoded protein: CASTRSGSGANVLTF.

The CDR3, as DNA: TGCGCCAGCAGCTTGCGAAAGGGGAGGGCCGGGTACAACAATGAGCAGTTCTTC. As protein: CASSLRKGRAGYNNEQFF. The chain joins TRBV5-1 to TRBJ2-1; 7 nucleotides match TRBD2. J gave up 5 bases and V 1 base, and 15 bases lay outside the gene matches. In germline, CDR1 is SGHRS, CDR2 YFSETQ. CDR3 length equals 18 residues. The variable domain in full, with the rest retrieved from reference TRBV5-1 and TRBJ2-1, is KAGVTQTPRYLIKTRGQQVTLSCSPISGHRSVSWYQQTPGQGLQFLFEYFSETQRNKGNFPGRFSGRQFSNSRSEMNVSTLELGDSALYLCASSLRKGRAGYNNEQFFGPGTRLTVL.

In this sample, this clonotype turned up a few times. The CDR3 reads CSARDRGGNEQYV. The CDR3 DNA follows: TGCAGTGCTAGAGATCGAGGGGGCAACGAGCAGTACGTC. This chain uses TRBV20-1 with TRBJ2-7, with 7 nucleotides matching TRBD1. Unmatched junction bases numbered 4, after V lost 0 bases and J lost 5 bases. Germline V gene lookup returns CDR1 DFQATT and CDR2 SNEGSKA (reference sequence). This CDR3 has 13 residues.

This clonotype appeared many times. The V and J genes are TRBV7-8 and TRBJ1-1; D gene unclear. In germline, CDR1 is SGHVS, CDR2 FQNEAQ. V dropped 3 bases and J dropped 4 bases, with 12 bases sitting between them. This CDR3 is 14 amino acids long. CDR3 residues: CASSLAGSGTEAFF. In DNA form, the CDR3 reads TGTGCCAGCAGCTTGGCGGGGTCCGGCACTGAAGCTTTCTTT.

This clonotype was found a few times. The chain combines TRBV6-2 or TRBV6-3 with TRBJ1-1, with 7 bases that match TRBD1. With 2 bases clipped from V and 6 bases from J, the junction kept 3 bases outside the gene matches. Per germline, CDR1 MNHEY and CDR2 SVGEGT. The CDR3 consists of 13 residues. The CDR3 DNA follows: TGTGCCAGCAGTTACGGCAGGGGGGCTGAAGCTTTCTTT. Its protein is CASSYGRGAEAFF.

The chain recombines TRBV5-4 with TRBJ2-1; tentative D call: TRBD2 (6 bases). The germline gives CDR1 SGHNT, CDR2 YYREEE (reference sequence). Trimming pared 2 bases from V and 6 bases from J, leaving 12 bases between. This CDR3 is built from 14 residues. The CDR3 spells CASSFPGRTNEQFF. The CDR3 coding sequence is TGTGCCAGCAGCTTTCCAGGGAGGACCAATGAGCAGTTCTTC.

This clonotype showed up many times. This sequence joins TRBV7-2 and TRBJ2-6; TRBD2 matches 8 bases. V lost 1 base to trimming and J lost 3 bases; unmatched junction nucleotides: 5. The CDR3 contains 17 residues. CDR1 and CDR2 (germline): SGHTA, FQGNSA. Here the CDR3 reads CASSLERGPVGANVLTF. As DNA, the CDR3 is TGTGCCAGCAGCTTAGAGCGGGGGCCCGTTGGGGCCAACGTCCTGACTTTC.

This clonotype was observed once. The V gene is TRBV7-6, the J gene TRBJ1-2; D possibly corresponds to TRBD1 (5 bases). CDR3 length equals 15 residues. The V end lost 4 bases, the J end lost 6 bases, and 18 bases lay between the germline ends. Germline V CDR1 and CDR2: SGHVS, FNYEAQ. CDR3 coding DNA: TGTGCCAGCAGCTCCCCGGGGAGGGGCCAAGATGGCTACACCTTC. Translation: CASSSPGRGQDGYTF.

This clonotype has only a few counts. The chain carries TRBV7-6 and TRBJ1-4; D is undetermined. Trimming cost V 5 bases and J 5 bases, with 12 bases left between them. The CDR3 has 14 amino acids. The germline CDR1 and CDR2 sequences are SGHVS and FNYEAQ. DNA for the CDR3: TGTGCCAGCAGCCCAAACCCGGGGAATGAAAAACTGTTTTTT. It translates to CASSPNPGNEKLFF.